The next 31 T cell receptor beta chains were all read from a single sample in a study of CD8+CD57+ T cells in acquired aplastic anemia. Genomic DNA was employed as the template in profiling TCR beta VDJ and CDR3. TCRdb re-derived calls from the reads in MiXCR, one entry per CDR3 protein. The repertoire holds 200,000 to 250,000 distinct CDR3 sequences, with approximately 60% as singletons. The specimen sequenced was sorted CD4+, CD8+, or CD8+CD57+ T cells (not recorded which) from PBMCs. These receptors came from a human donor in good health.

The chain recombines TRBV7-2 with TRBJ1-4; D is unresolved. The germline V gene encodes CDR1 SGHTA and CDR2 FQGNSA. V lost 4 bases to trimming and J lost 8 bases, with 14 bases between them. CDR3 length: 14 residues. In DNA, the CDR3 is TGTGCCAGCAGCTCCTCCGGAAGGCGAGAAAAACTGTTTTTT. It encodes CASSSSGRREKLFF.

This clonotype was picked up a small number of times. This chain links TRBV5-1 with TRBJ2-7, with TRBD1 as a possible D gene (6 bases). Germline assignment: CDR1 SGHRS and CDR2 YFSETQ. This CDR3 comprises 15 residues. V lost 0 bases to trimming and J lost 0 bases, with 10 bases between them. The CDR3 DNA reads TGCGCCAGCAGCTTGGTAGGGGGAAGCTCCTACGAGCAGTACTTC. The encoded protein is CASSLVGGSSYEQYF.

This clonotype was detected ten times or more. DNA of the CDR3: TGTGCCAGCAGCGTAGCTCAAGGGGCCCTCCTCTACGAGCAGTACTTC. Translated: CASSVAQGALLYEQYF. The rearrangement uses TRBV9 and TRBJ2-7; D may be TRBD1 (5 bases). Trimming pared 0 bases from V and 3 bases from J, leaving 16 bases between. Germline V gene lookup returns CDR1 SGDLS and CDR2 YYNGEE. This CDR3 is built from 16 residues.

A remark on this clonotype: Since the CDR3 does not end with the conserved phenylalanine or tryptophan, this likely comes from a read error. The chain links TRBV15 to TRBJ2-5; TRBD2 is a possible D gene (6 bases). V dropped 3 bases and J dropped 4 bases, with 15 bases sitting between them. Germline V gene data show CDR1 as LNHNV and CDR2 as YYDKDF (reference sequence). The CDR3 runs to 15 residues. CDR3: CATSRGGRDLETQYL. The CDR3 nucleotides read TGTGCCACCAGCAGGGGGGGACGGGATCTAGAGACCCAGTACCTC.

The gene calls are TRBV9 and TRBJ2-1, with TRBD2 as a possible D gene (5 bases). Germline CDR1 and CDR2: SGDLS and YYNGEE. The CDR3 covers 11 residues. Trimming removed 3 bases from V and 13 bases from J, with 11 bases in between. CDR3 sequence (DNA): TGTGCCAGCAGCGCCCCCGGGGAACAGTTCTTC. Translated, it gives CASSAPGEQFF.

This clonotype was observed many times. The chain recombines TRBV6-2 or TRBV6-3 with TRBJ1-1; tentatively, D is TRBD1 (5 bases). Germline loops: CDR1 MNHEY, CDR2 SVGEGT. The V gene lost 0 bases and the J gene lost 0 bases, with 11 bases spanning the gap. This CDR3 contains 16 residues. The CDR3 bases are TGTGCCAGCAGTTACTCTGCGACAGAGATGAACACTGAAGCTTTCTTT. Translation: CASSYSATEMNTEAFF.

The rearrangement links TRBV20-1 to TRBJ2-5; TRBD2 agrees at 8 bases. Germline V gene data show CDR1 as DFQATT and CDR2 as SNEGSKA (reference sequence). Losses at the gene ends were 5 bases for V and 3 bases for J; bases not matched to a gene: 8. This CDR3 region has 14 residues. The CDR3 sequence: CSAVPGLGKETQYF. CDR3 bases: TGCAGTGCTGTCCCGGGACTAGGTAAAGAGACCCAGTACTTC.

The CDR3 region has the DNA TGCAGCGTTGAAGTGCGAGACTACGAGCAGTACTTC. This translates into CSVEVRDYEQYF. V is TRBV29-1 and J is TRBJ2-4; D is uncertain. The J call is doubtful: the DNA matches TRBJ2-7 better. Germline V lookup: CDR1 SQVTM, CDR2 ANQGSEA. The CDR3 covers 12 residues.

The DNA of the CDR3 is TGCGCCAGCAGCCCCTACAGGGGAGATAATGAAAAACTGTTTTTT. Residues: CASSPYRGDNEKLFF. The V gene is TRBV4-3, the J gene TRBJ1-4; 7 bases are shared with TRBD1. Germline loops: CDR1 LGHNA, CDR2 YSLEER. The CDR3 runs to 15 residues. Germline trimming cut 4 bases from V and 4 bases from J; bases unmatched to any gene: 6.

This clonotype was counted ten times or more. The chain combines TRBV4-3 with TRBJ2-7; D is ambiguous. V was trimmed by 0 bases and J by 4 bases, leaving 7 bases between them. CDR1 and CDR2 from the germline V gene are LGHNA and YSLEER. The CDR3 runs 13 residues. In DNA form, the CDR3 reads TGCGCCAGCAGCCAAGATCTGGGTTACGAGCAGTACTTC. The encoded protein is CASSQDLGYEQYF.

V and J are TRBV7-2 and TRBJ1-5; a weak D match, TRBD1 (5 bases). V was cut by 6 bases and J by 6 bases, with 18 bases left in between. Germline V gene sequence: CDR1 SGHTA, CDR2 FQGNSA. The CDR3 contains 15 residues. The CDR3 DNA reads as TGTGCCAGCAGATCTGGACTAGCGGGGGGTCAGCCCCAGCATTTT. This translates into CASRSGLAGGQPQHF.

This clonotype was recorded at least ten times. The V gene is TRBV12-3 or TRBV12-4, the J gene TRBJ2-1; no clear D. V was cut by 7 bases and J by 6 bases, with 10 bases left in between. The CDR3 has 12 residues. CDR3 sequence (DNA): TGTGCCAGCACCACCACAAGCAATGAGCAGTTCTTC. It translates to CASTTTSNEQFF.

This clonotype was found many times. The chain uses TRBV12-3 or TRBV12-4 and TRBJ2-7; D is possibly TRBD1 or TRBD2 (5 bases each). Trimming removed 3 bases at V and 3 bases at J, with 9 bases between. The CDR3 is made up of 13 amino acids. CDR3 sequence: CASSFGTGYEQYF. CDR3 DNA sequence: TGTGCCAGCAGTTTTGGGACCGGCTACGAGCAGTACTTC.

Note on this clonotype: The junction does not match germline at one end; this may be a read error. The chain recombines TRBV19 with TRBJ2-7; 8 bases align to TRBD1. Germline V gene sequence: CDR1 LNHDA, CDR2 SQIVND (reference sequence). This CDR3 is 15 amino acids long. The CDR3 sequence is CAGRPLGQGSYEQYF. As DNA, the CDR3 is TGTGCCGGTAGACCACTCGGACAGGGATCCTACGAGCAGTACTTC.

This clonotype was recorded many times. The V gene is TRBV7-6, the J gene TRBJ2-6; the match to TRBD1 covers 8 bases. V gave up 1 base and J gave up 2 bases; unmatched junction bases: 7. Looked up from germline, CDR1 is SGHVS and CDR2 is FNYEAQ. CDR3 size: 18 residues. The CDR3: CASSLVDRDRAGANVLTF. CDR3 bases: TGTGCCAGCAGCTTAGTGGACAGGGATAGGGCTGGGGCCAACGTCCTGACTTTC.

This clonotype occurred many times. The chain joins TRBV4-1 to TRBJ1-1; D not resolved. The length of the CDR3 is 14 residues. The V and J ends lost 2 bases and 5 bases respectively, with 12 bases between them. Per germline, CDR1 MGHRA and CDR2 YSYEKL. This chain's CDR3 is CASSQSQTRTEAFF. In DNA, the CDR3 is TGCGCCAGCAGCCAATCTCAAACGCGGACTGAAGCTTTCTTT.

Ten or more counts support this clonotype. J is TRBJ2-1 and V is TRBV29-1, with a tentative D call TRBD2 (6 bases). The CDR3 contains 12 residues. The ends were cut back, 1 base at V and 6 bases at J, with 7 bases in the middle. Germline V gene data show CDR1 as SQVTM and CDR2 as ANQGSEA. This CDR3 is CSVEGDSNEQFF. The DNA of the CDR3 is TGCAGCGTTGAAGGGGACTCCAATGAGCAGTTCTTC.

In its sample, this clonotype was seen many times. V and J are TRBV20-1 and TRBJ1-3, with D possibly TRBD1 on 5 matching bases. The ends were cut back, 3 bases at V and 0 bases at J, with 9 bases in the middle. Germline CDR1 DFQATT, CDR2 SNEGSKA (reference sequence). This CDR3 is 14 amino acids long. The CDR3 spells CSARGQGSGNTIYF. CDR3 DNA: TGCAGTGCTAGGGGGCAGGGCTCTGGAAACACCATATATTTT.

This clonotype was observed at least ten times. The rearrangement joins TRBV5-5 to TRBJ2-7; TRBD2 might be the D (6 bases). Trimming removed 0 bases from V and 10 bases from J, with 17 bases in between. Germline V gene sequence: CDR1 SGHKS, CDR2 YYEKEE (reference sequence). This CDR3 has 14 amino acids. The CDR3 region has the DNA TGTGCCAGCAGCTTGGTAGTAGCGGTCCCCGATCAGTACTTC. This gives the protein CASSLVVAVPDQYF.

In this sample, this clonotype turned up many times. The rearrangement links TRBV6-2 or TRBV6-3 to TRBJ1-1; D gene uncertain. V lost 8 bases to trimming and J lost 5 bases, with 9 bases between them. In germline, CDR1 is MNHEY, CDR2 SVGEGT. This CDR3 contains 11 residues. This chain's CDR3 is CASALGTEAFF. The DNA of the CDR3 is TGTGCCAGCGCCCTGGGAACTGAAGCTTTCTTT.

This clonotype was recorded a few times. V is TRBV7-9 and J is TRBJ2-3, with D possibly being TRBD1 (6 bases). The CDR3 runs 16 residues. The V and J ends lost 5 bases and 0 bases respectively, with 15 bases between them. Germline CDR1 and CDR2: SEHNR and FQNEAQ (reference sequence). Here the CDR3 reads CASSPGTSPSTDTQYF. CDR3 nucleotides: TGTGCCAGCAGCCCAGGGACAAGCCCTAGCACAGATACGCAGTATTTT.

The chain links TRBV7-3 to TRBJ1-2; D is unresolved. V was trimmed by 5 bases and J by 2 bases, leaving 15 bases between them. In germline, CDR1 is SGHTA, CDR2 FQGTGA. This CDR3 spans 15 amino acids. CDR3 sequence: CASSPEPVANYGYTF. The CDR3 bases are TGTGCCAGCAGCCCCGAACCAGTTGCCAACTATGGCTACACCTTC.

A remark on this clonotype: The junction departs from the called germline gene at one end, perhaps through a read error. J is TRBJ1-2 and V is TRBV7-2; no firm D call. The CDR3 has 15 residues. Looked up from germline, CDR1 is SGHTA and CDR2 is FQGNSA. For the CDR3, the DNA is TGTGCCAGCAGCCTCCCAGATTCGGGCAGCTATGGCCACACCTTC. As protein: CASSLPDSGSYGHTF.

Details on this clonotype: Lacking the conserved final phenylalanine or tryptophan, this CDR3 likely reflects a read error. No DNA is shown, since the ends of the CDR3 on it are uncertain; the CDR3 is the one TCRdb lists. The V call is TRBV10-1, the J call TRBJ2-2; TRBD2, the D gene given by the table, was not confirmed from the DNA. The length of the CDR3 is 13 amino acids, counting both ends. Germline CDR1 reads WNHNN; CDR2 reads SYGVQD (reference sequence). CDR3: CARGLHEHRGAVL.

CDR3 DNA: TGTGCCAGCAGCTTTGACACAGGGGGACTAGCGGGAGGACGGCAGTTCTTC. This encodes CASSFDTGGLAGGRQFF. V usage is TRBV7-2 and J usage is TRBJ2-1, with 15 bases aligning to TRBD2. There are 17 residues in the CDR3. V lost 3 bases to trimming and J lost 12 bases; unmatched junction nucleotides: 12. Germline CDR1 is SGHTA and CDR2 is FQGNSA.

The chain links TRBV15 to TRBJ2-1; 13 nucleotides match TRBD2. Germline lookup yields CDR1 LNHNV and CDR2 YYDKDF (reference sequence). This CDR3 region has 17 residues. J lost 0 bases, V lost 3 bases, and 2 bases had no gene match. The chain's CDR3 is CATSRGLAGSSYNEQFF. CDR3 DNA sequence: TGTGCCACCAGCAGGGGACTAGCGGGGAGCTCCTACAATGAGCAGTTCTTC. Full variable domain (missing parts from reference TRBV15 and TRBJ2-1): DAMVIQNPRYQVTQFGKPVTLSCSQTLNHNVMYWYQQKSSQAPKLLFHYYDKDFNNEADTPDNFQSRRPNTSFCFLDIRSPGLGDTAMYLCATSRGLAGSSYNEQFFGPGTRLTVL.

This clonotype was seen ten or more times. This chain connects TRBV7-9 to TRBJ1-1; unclear D gene. CDR3 length: 13 amino acids. Trimming removed 5 bases at V and 1 base at J, with 8 bases between. Germline CDR1 and CDR2: SEHNR and FQNEAQ (reference sequence). The CDR3 nucleotides are TGTGCCAGCAGCGGAGCGGGGAACACTGAAGCTTTCTTT. The encoded protein is CASSGAGNTEAFF.

This clonotype was counted between two and nine times. The rearrangement links TRBV7-6 to TRBJ2-5; 8 bases match TRBD2. Unmatched junction bases numbered 8, after V lost 1 base and J lost 4 bases. Germline values: CDR1 SGHVS, CDR2 FNYEAQ. This CDR3 is built from 16 residues. DNA for the CDR3: TGTGCCAGCAGCTTAGGGGGCACTAGCGGAGGAGAGACCCAGTACTTC. Residues: CASSLGGTSGGETQYF.

This rearrangement joins TRBV7-3 to TRBJ1-1, with 8 bases aligning to TRBD1. Germline lookup yields CDR1 SGHTA and CDR2 FQGTGA. J gave up 4 bases and V 0 bases, and 7 bases lay outside the gene matches. The CDR3 contains 16 residues. The CDR3: CASSLTPTGEGTEAFF. The CDR3 DNA reads TGTGCCAGCAGCTTAACACCGACAGGGGAGGGCACTGAAGCTTTCTTT. Using reference TRBV7-3 and TRBJ1-1 for the parts outside the CDR3, the full variable domain is GAGVSQTPSNKVTEKGKYVELRCDPISGHTALYWYRQSLGQGPEFLIYFQGTGAADDSGLPNDRFFAVRPEGSVSTLKIQRTERGDSAVYLCASSLTPTGEGTEAFFGQGTRLTVV.

This chain links TRBV7-8 with TRBJ2-5; 7 bases align to TRBD2. Germline assignment: CDR1 SGHVS and CDR2 FQNEAQ. CDR3 length equals 13 residues. With V trimmed by 6 bases and J by 7 bases, 8 bases remained unmatched. This CDR3 reads CASSRGLGGTQYF. Here the CDR3 DNA reads TGTGCCAGCAGTCGAGGACTAGGAGGGACCCAGTACTTC.

A single count supports this clonotype. This chain links TRBV12-3 or TRBV12-4 with TRBJ2-1, with D perhaps matching TRBD1 or TRBD2 (5 bases each). V lost 4 bases and J 0 bases, leaving 10 bases between the germline ends. This CDR3 contains 15 residues. CDR3 residues: CASSSGRGSYNEQFF. In DNA, the CDR3 is TGTGCCAGCAGTTCGGGACGAGGCTCCTACAATGAGCAGTTCTTC.